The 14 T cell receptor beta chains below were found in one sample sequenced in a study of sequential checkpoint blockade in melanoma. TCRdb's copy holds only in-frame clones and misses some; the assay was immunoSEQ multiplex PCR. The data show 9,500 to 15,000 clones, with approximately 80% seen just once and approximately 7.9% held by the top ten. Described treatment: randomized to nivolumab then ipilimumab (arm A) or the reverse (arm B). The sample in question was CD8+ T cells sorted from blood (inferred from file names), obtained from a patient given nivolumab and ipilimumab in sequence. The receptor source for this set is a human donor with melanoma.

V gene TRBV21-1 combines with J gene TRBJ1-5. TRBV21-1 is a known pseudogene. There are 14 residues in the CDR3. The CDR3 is CASSKRGLGEPQHF. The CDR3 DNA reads TGTGCCAGCAGCAAGCGGGGGCTCGGGGAGCCCCAGCATTTT.

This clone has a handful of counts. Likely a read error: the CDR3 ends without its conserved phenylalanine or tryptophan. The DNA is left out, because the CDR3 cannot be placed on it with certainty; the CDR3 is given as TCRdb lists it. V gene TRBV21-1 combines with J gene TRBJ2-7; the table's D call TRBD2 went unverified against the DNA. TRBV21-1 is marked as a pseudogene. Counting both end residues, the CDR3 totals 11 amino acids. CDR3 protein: CASSKPWGGSI.

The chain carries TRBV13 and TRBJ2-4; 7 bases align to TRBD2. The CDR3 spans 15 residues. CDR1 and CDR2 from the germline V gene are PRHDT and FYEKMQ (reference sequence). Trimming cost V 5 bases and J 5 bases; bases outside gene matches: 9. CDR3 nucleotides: TGTGCCAGCAGCCTATCCGGACTAGGGGAAAACATTCAGTACTTC. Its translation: CASSLSGLGENIQYF. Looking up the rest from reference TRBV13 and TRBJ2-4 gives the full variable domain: AAGVIQSPRHLIKEKRETATLKCYPIPRHDTVYWYQQGPGQDPQFLISFYEKMQSDKGSIPDRFSAQQFSDYHSELNMSSLELGDSALYFCASSLSGLGENIQYFGAGTRLSVL.

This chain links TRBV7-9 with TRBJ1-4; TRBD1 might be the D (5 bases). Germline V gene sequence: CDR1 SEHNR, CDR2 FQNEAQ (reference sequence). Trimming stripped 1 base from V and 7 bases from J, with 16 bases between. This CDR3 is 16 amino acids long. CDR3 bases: TGTGCCAGCAGCTTAGACTCACGGTTCGGGGGTGAAAAACTGTTTTTT. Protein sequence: CASSLDSRFGGEKLFF.

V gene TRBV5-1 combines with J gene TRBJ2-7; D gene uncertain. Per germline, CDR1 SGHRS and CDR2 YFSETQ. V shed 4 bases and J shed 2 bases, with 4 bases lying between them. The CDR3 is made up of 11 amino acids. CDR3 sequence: CASSHAYEQYF. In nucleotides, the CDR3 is TGCGCCAGCAGCCATGCCTACGAGCAGTACTTC.

The CDR3, as DNA: TGTGCCAGCAGTTTCAGGGGGATGGATCAGCCCCAGCATTTT. It is translated as CASSFRGMDQPQHF. The genes are TRBV28 and TRBJ1-5, with 7 nucleotides matching TRBD1. J lost 5 bases, V lost 3 bases, and 4 bases had no gene match. This CDR3 spans 14 amino acids. Germline V gives CDR1 MDHEN, CDR2 SYDVKM.

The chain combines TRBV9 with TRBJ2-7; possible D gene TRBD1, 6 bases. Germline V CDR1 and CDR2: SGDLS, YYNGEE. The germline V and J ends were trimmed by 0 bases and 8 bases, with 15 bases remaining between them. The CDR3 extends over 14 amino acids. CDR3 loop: CASSVDSGAWQQYF. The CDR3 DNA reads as TGTGCCAGCAGCGTAGATTCAGGGGCCTGGCAGCAGTACTTC. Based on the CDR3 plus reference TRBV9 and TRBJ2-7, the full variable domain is DSGVTQTPKHLITATGQRVTLRCSPRSGDLSVYWYQQSLDQGLQFLIQYYNGEERAKGNILERFSAQQFPDLHSELNLSSLELGDSALYFCASSVDSGAWQQYFGPGTRLTVT.

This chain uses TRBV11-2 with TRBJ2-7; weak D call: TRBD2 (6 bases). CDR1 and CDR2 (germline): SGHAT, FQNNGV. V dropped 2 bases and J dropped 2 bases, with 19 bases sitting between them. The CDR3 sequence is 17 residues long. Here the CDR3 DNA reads TGTGCCAGCAGCTTAACCCTCTTAGGAGGGCTACCCTACGAGCAGTACTTC. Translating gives CASSLTLLGGLPYEQYF.

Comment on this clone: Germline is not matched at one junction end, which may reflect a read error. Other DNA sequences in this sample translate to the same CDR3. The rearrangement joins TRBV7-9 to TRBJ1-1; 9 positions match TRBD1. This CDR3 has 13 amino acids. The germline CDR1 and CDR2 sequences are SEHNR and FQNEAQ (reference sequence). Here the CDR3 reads CASSLADRGEAFF. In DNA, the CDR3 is TGTGCCAGCAGCTTAGCGGACAGGGGTGAAGCCTTCTTT.

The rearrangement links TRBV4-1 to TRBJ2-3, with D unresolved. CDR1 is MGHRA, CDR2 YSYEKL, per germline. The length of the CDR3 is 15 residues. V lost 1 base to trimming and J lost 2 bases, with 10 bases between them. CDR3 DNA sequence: TGCGCCAGCAGCCAAGTGCCGGAGTTCACAGATACGCAGTATTTT. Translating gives CASSQVPEFTDTQYF.

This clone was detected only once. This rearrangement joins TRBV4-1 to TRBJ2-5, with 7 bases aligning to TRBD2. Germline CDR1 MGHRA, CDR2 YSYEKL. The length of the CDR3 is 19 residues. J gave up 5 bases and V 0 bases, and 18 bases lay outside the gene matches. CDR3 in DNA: TGCGCCAGCAGCCAAGAGACTCCCCCGGGACTTCTGGGAGGGGAGACCCAGTACTTC. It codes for CASSQETPPGLLGGETQYF.

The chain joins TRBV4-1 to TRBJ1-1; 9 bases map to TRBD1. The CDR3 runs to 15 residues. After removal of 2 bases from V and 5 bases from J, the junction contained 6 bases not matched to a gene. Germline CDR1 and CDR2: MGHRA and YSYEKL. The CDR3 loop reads CASSQSGQGRTEAFF. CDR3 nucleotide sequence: TGCGCCAGCAGCCAATCCGGACAGGGGAGGACTGAAGCTTTCTTT.

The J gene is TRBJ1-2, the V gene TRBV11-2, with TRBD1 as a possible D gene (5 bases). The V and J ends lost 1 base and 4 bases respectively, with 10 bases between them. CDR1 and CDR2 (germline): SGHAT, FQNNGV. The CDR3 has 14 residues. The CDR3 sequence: CASSLVGLGYGYTF. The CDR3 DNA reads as TGTGCCAGCAGCTTAGTGGGGCTTGGCTATGGCTACACCTTC.

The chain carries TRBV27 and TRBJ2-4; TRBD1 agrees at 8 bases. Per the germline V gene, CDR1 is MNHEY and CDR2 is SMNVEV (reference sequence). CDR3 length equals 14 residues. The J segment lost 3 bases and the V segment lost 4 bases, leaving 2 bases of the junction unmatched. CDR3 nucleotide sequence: TGTGCCAGCAGTTCGACAGGGGTCAAAAACATTCAGTACTTC. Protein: CASSSTGVKNIQYF.